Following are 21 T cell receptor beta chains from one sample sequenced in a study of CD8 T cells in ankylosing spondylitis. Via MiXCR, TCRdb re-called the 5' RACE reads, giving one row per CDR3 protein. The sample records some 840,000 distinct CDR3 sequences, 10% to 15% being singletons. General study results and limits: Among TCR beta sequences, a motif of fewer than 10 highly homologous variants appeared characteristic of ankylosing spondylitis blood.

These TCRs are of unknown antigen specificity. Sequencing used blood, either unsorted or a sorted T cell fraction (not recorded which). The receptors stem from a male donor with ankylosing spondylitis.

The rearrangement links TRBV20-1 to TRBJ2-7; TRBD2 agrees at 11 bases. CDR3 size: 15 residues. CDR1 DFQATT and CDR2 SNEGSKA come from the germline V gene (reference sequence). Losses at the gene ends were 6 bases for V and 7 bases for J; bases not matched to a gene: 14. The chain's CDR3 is CSAGRVAGGPREQYF. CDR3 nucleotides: TGCAGTGCAGGGCGGGTAGCGGGAGGGCCGAGGGAGCAGTACTTC.

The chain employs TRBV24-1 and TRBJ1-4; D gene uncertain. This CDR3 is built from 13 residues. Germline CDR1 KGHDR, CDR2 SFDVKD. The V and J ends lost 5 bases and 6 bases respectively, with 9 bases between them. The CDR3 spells CATSGQDHEKLFF. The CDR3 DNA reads TGTGCCACCAGTGGCCAGGACCATGAAAAACTGTTTTTT.

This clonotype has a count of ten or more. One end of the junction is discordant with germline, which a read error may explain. For the CDR3, the DNA is TGCGCCAGCAGCTTAGACAGTCATCAGCCCCAGCATTTT. This encodes CASSLDSHQPQHF. J is TRBJ1-5 and V is TRBV7-2; D is possibly TRBD1 (5 bases). Germline CDR1 reads SGHTA; CDR2 reads FQGNSA. This CDR3 has 13 residues.

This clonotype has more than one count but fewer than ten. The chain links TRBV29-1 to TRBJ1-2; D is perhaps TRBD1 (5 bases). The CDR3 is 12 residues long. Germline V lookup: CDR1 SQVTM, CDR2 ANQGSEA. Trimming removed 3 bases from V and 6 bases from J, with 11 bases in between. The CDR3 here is CSVEAGWHGYTF. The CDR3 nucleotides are TGCAGCGTTGAGGCAGGGTGGCATGGCTACACCTTC.

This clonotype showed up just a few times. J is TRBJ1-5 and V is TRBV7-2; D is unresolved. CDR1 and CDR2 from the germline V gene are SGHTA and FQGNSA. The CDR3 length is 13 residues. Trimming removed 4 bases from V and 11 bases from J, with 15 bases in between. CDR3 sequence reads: CASSSRTSWAQHF. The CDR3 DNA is TGTGCCAGCAGCTCCCGCACCTCTTGGGCCCAGCATTTT.

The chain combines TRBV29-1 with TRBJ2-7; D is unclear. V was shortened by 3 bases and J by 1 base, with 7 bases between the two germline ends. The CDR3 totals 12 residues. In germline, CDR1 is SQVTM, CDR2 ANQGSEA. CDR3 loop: CSVESVSYEQYF. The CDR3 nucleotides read TGCAGCGTTGAGTCCGTTTCCTACGAGCAGTACTTC.

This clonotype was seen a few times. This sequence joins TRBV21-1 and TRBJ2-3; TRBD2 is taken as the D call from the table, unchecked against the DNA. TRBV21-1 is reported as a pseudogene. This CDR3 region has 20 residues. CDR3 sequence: CASSKGTGEGAGGPTDTQYF. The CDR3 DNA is TGTGCCAGCAGCAAAGGGACAGGGGAAGGCGCGGGAGGGCCAACAGATACGCAGTATTTT.

The CDR3 is CASSYGTGDNQPQHF. CDR3 nucleotides: TGTGCCAGCAGTTACGGGACAGGTGACAATCAGCCCCAGCATTTT. This rearrangement joins TRBV6-5 to TRBJ1-5; 8 bases fit TRBD1. The ends lost 2 bases at V and 3 bases at J; junction bases unmatched: 3. CDR1 MNHEY and CDR2 SVGAGI come from the germline V gene. This CDR3 contains 15 residues.

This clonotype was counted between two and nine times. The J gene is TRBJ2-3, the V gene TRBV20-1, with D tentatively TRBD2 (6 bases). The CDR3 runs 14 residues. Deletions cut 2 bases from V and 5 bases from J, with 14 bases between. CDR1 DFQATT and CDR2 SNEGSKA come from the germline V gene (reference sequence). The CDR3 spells CSARIPRLGDTQYF. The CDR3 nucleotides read TGCAGTGCTAGAATACCAAGACTAGGAGATACGCAGTATTTT.

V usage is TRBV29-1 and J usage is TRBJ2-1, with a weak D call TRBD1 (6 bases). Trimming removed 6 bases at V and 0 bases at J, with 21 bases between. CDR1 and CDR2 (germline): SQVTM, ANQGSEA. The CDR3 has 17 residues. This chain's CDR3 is CSVAEYRETSSYNEQFF. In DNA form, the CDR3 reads TGCAGCGTCGCCGAATACAGGGAAACAAGCTCCTACAATGAGCAGTTCTTC.

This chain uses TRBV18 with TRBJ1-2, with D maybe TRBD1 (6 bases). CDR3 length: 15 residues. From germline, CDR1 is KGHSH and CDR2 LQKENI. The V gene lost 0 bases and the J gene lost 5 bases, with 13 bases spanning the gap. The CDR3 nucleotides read TGTGCCAGCTCACCACCCTCAGGGGCGATATATGGCTACACCTTC. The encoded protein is CASSPPSGAIYGYTF.

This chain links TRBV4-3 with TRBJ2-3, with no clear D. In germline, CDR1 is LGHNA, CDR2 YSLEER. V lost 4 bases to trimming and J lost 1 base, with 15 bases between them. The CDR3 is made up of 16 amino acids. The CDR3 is CASSLSPTIGTDTQYF. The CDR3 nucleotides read TGCGCCAGCAGCCTGTCACCTACCATTGGCACAGATACGCAGTATTTT.

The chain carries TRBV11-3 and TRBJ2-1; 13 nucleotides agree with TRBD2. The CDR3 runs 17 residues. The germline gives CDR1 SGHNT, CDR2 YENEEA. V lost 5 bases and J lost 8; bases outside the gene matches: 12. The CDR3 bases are TGTGCCAGCAGCCAAAGACTAGCGGGAGGAGAATGGGATGAGCAGTTCTTC. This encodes CASSQRLAGGEWDEQFF.

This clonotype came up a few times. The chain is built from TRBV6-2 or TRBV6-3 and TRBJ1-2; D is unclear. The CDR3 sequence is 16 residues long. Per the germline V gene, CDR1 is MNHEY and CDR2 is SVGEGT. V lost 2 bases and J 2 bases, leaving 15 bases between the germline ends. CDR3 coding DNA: TGTGCCAGCAGTTACAAGAGCTTAAATGCGAACTATGGCTACACCTTC. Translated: CASSYKSLNANYGYTF.

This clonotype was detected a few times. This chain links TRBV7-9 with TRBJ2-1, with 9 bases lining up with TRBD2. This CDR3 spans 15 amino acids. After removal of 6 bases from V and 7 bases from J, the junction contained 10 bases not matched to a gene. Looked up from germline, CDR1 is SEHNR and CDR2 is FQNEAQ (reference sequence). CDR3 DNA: TGTGCCAGCAGTTATAGCGGGAGTCCTGGGAATGAGCAGTTCTTC. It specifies CASSYSGSPGNEQFF. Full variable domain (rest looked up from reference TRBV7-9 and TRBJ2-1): DTGVSQNPRHKITKRGQNVTFRCDPISEHNRLYWYRQTLGQGPEFLTYFQNEAQLEKSRLLSDRFSAERPKGSFSTLEIQRTEQGDSAMYLCASSYSGSPGNEQFFGPGTRLTVL.

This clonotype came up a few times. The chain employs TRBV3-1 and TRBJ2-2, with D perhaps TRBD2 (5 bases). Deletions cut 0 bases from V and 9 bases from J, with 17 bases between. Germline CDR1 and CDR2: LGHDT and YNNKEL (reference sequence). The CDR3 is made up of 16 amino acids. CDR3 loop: CASSQDTRSGHWELFF. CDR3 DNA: TGTGCCAGCAGCCAAGATACTAGATCGGGTCACTGGGAGCTGTTTTTT.

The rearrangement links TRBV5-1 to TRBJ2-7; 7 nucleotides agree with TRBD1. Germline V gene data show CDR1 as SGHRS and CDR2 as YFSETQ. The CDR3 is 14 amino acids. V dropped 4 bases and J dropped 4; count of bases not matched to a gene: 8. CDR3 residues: CASSVGQANYEQYF. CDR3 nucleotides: TGCGCCAGCAGCGTTGGACAGGCAAATTACGAGCAGTACTTC.

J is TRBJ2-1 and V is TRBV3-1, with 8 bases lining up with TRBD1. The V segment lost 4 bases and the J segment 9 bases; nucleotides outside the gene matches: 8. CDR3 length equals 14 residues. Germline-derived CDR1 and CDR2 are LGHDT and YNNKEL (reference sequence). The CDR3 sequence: CASSRLSGGGEQFF. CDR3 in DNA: TGTGCCAGCAGCCGTCTTTCAGGGGGCGGTGAGCAGTTCTTC.

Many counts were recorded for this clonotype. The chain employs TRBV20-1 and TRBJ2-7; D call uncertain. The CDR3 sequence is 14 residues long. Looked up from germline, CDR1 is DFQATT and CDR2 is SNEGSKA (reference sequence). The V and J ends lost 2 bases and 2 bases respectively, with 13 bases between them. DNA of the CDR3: TGCAGTGCTAGAAAGGGCAGTCAGGCCTACGAGCAGTACTTC. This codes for CSARKGSQAYEQYF.

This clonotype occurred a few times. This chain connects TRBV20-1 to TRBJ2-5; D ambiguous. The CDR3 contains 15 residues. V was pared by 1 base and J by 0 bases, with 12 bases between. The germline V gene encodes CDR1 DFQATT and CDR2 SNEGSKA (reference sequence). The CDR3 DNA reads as TGCAGTGCTAGAGGGCGGACGGAGAACCAAGAGACCCAGTACTTC. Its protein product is CSARGRTENQETQYF.

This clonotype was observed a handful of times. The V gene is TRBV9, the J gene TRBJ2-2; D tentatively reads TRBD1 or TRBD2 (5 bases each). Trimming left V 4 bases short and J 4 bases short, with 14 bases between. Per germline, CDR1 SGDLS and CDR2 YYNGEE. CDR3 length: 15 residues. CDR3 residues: CASSPRSRGTGELFF. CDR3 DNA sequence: TGTGCCAGCAGCCCGAGATCGAGGGGCACCGGGGAGCTGTTTTTT.